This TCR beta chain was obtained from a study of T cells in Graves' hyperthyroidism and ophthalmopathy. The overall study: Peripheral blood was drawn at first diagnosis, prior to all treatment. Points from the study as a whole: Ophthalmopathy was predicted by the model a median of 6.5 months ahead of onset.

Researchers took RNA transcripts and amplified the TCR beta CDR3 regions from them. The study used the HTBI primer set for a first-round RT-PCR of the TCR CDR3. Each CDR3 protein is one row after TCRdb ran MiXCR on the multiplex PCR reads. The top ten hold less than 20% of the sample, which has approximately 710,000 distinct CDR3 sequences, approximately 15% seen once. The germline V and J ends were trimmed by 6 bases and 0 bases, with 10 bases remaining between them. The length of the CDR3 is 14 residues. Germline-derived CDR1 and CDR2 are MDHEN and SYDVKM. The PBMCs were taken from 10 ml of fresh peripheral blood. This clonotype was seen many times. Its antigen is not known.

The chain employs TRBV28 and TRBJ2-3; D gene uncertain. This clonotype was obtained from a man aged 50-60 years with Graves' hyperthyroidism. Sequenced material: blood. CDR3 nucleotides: TGTGCCAGCAGGCTGCCATCCAGCACAGATACGCAGTATTTT. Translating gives CASRLPSSTDTQYF.